These T cell receptor beta chains were read from a single sample in a study. TCRdb reprocessed the RT-PCR reads with MiXCR, giving one entry per CDR3 protein. In the table there are about 700,000 distinct CDR3 sequences, approximately 15% of which are singletons. The sample was memory CD4+ T cells from blood. The receptor set was obtained from a female donor in good health, serving as a healthy control. Each CDR3 is given with its conserved first and last residue. A D gene is named only where the DNA matches it firmly. Where a row states a size, it is once, few, many or the class of an expanded clone; other rows omit it.

TRBJ2-5,.,TRBD1,TRBV5-1,CASSVGTGSEETQYF,TGCGCCAGCAGCGTCGGGACAGGGAGTGAGGAGACCCAGTACTTC
TRBJ2-3,few,TRBD2,TRBV5-1,CASSFGEGSSTDTQYF,TGCGCCAGCAGCTTTGGGGAGGGTTCGAGCACAGATACGCAGTATTTT
TRBJ2-2,.,.,TRBV10-3,CAISESNSGNTGELFF,TGTGCCATCAGTGAGTCGAATAGCGGGAACACCGGGGAGCTGTTTTTT
TRBJ2-5,few,.,TRBV24-1,CATSDWLGGQETQYF,TGTGCCACCAGTGATTGGCTGGGGGGCCAAGAGACCCAGTACTTC
TRBJ2-7,many,TRBD1,TRBV20-1,CSASEPGQGYHEQYF,TGCAGTGCTAGCGAACCGGGACAGGGTTACCACGAGCAGTACTTC
TRBJ1-2,.,TRBD1,TRBV15,CATSREGQGGYGYTF,TGTGCCACCAGCAGAGAAGGACAGGGTGGCTATGGCTACACCTTC
TRBJ1-2,.,TRBD1,TRBV4-2,CASSQTTGGGYTF,TGTGCCAGCAGCCAAACAACAGGGGGCGGCTACACCTTC
TRBJ2-1,.,.,TRBV9,CASSVDGFPYNEQFF,TGTGCCAGCAGCGTAGATGGGTTTCCCTACAATGAGCAGTTCTTC
TRBJ1-2,.,.,TRBV18,CASSPGDDSRGYTF,TGTGCCAGCTCACCAGGGGACGACAGTCGGGGCTACACCTTC
TRBJ1-2,few,.,TRBV9,CASSVGPGWGRDYGYTF,TGTGCCAGCAGCGTAGGCCCTGGGTGGGGGCGCGACTATGGCTACACCTTC
TRBJ2-1,few,.,TRBV7-9,CASSLGTTSPYNEQFF,TGTGCCAGCAGCCTAGGAACCACAAGTCCATACAATGAGCAGTTCTTC
TRBJ2-5,few,TRBD1,TRBV10-2,CASRDRGHQETQYF,TGCGCCAGCAGAGACAGGGGACACCAAGAGACCCAGTACTTC
TRBJ2-2,.,.,TRBV19,CASSIQPTGELFF,TGTGCCAGTAGTATCCAGCCGACCGGGGAGCTGTTTTTT
TRBJ1-3,few,.,TRBV7-2,CASSFTPGNTIYF,TGTGCCAGCAGCTTCACCCCTGGAAACACCATATATTTT
TRBJ1-1,.,.,TRBV20-1,CSARDTGIGTEAFF,TGCAGTGCTAGAGATACGGGGATAGGCACTGAAGCTTTCTTT
TRBJ1-2,.,.,TRBV24-1,CATSDTGRGNYGYTF,TGTGCCACCAGTGACACAGGGCGAGGGAACTATGGCTACACCTTC
TRBJ1-4,few,.,TRBV28,CASSLVGHTTNEKLFF,TGTGCCAGCAGCTTGGTCGGGCATACAACTAATGAAAAACTGTTTTTT
TRBJ1-6,few,.,TRBV12-3/TRBV12-4,CASSERTAPSPLHF,TGTGCCAGCAGTGAGAGGACAGCCCCTTCACCCCTCCACTTT
TRBJ2-7,few,.,TRBV30,CAWSGSRQTEQYF,TGTGCCTGGAGTGGTTCCAGACAAACCGAGCAGTACTTC
TRBJ1-2,few,TRBD1,TRBV28,CASSILLGGAYGYTF,TGTGCCAGCAGTATACTACTAGGGGGCGCCTATGGCTACACCTTC
TRBJ2-7,.,TRBD2,TRBV7-2,CASSLEPVGAAGGYEQYF,TGTGCCAGCAGCTTAGAACCCGTGGGGGCCGCGGGAGGGTACGAGCAGTACTTC
TRBJ1-6,.,.,TRBV18,CASSSTTGKDSPLHF,TGTGCCAGCTCATCGACGACAGGAAAGGACTCACCCCTCCACTTT
TRBJ2-7,.,.,TRBV21-1,CASSKGFRRNPETTYEQYF,TGTGCCAGCAGCAAGGGATTTCGGCGGAACCCCGAAACAACCTACGAGCAGTACTTC
TRBJ2-1,many,TRBD2,TRBV5-1,CASSMTSGGYNEQFF,TGCGCCAGCAGCATGACTAGCGGGGGCTACAATGAGCAGTTCTTC
TRBJ1-5,few,.,TRBV12-3/TRBV12-4,CASSFAGSNQPQHF,TGTGCCAGCAGTTTTGCAGGTTCGAATCAGCCCCAGCATTTT
TRBJ2-5,many,.,TRBV20-1,CSARDSGTQETQYF,TGCAGTGCTAGAGATTCAGGGACGCAAGAGACCCAGTACTTC